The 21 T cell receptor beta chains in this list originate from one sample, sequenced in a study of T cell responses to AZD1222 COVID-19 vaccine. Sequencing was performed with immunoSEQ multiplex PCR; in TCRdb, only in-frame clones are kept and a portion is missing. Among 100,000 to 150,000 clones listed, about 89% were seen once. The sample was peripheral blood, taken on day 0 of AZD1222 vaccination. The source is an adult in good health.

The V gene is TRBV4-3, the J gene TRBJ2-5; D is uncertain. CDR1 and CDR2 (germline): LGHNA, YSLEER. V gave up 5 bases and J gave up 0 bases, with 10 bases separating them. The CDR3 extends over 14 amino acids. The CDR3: CASSATAYQETQYF. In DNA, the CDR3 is TGCGCCAGCAGCGCTACAGCGTACCAAGAGACCCAGTACTTC.

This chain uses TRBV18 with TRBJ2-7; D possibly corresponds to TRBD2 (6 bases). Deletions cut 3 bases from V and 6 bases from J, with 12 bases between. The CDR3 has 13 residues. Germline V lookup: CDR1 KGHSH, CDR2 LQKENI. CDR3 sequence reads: CASSPPGGSEQYF. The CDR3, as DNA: TGTGCCAGCTCACCCCCCGGGGGATCCGAGCAGTACTTC.

CDR3 coding DNA: TGTGCCAGCAGCCTAAGGTGGGATGAGCAGTTCTTC. Protein sequence: CASSLRWDEQFF. V gene TRBV3-1 (or the pseudogene TRBV3-2) combines with J gene TRBJ2-1; D is unclear. V lost 4 bases and J lost 8, with 9 bases in between. CDR3 length: 12 residues. CDR1 LGHDT and CDR2 YNNKEL come from the germline V gene (reference sequence).

The CDR3 DNA reads TGTGCCAGCAGCCAAGGGCGTGCGGGAGGGGGCGAGCAGTACTTC. It encodes CASSQGRAGGGEQYF. The V and J genes are TRBV3-1 (or the pseudogene TRBV3-2) and TRBJ2-7, with 9 positions matching TRBD2. V gave up 1 base and J gave up 6 bases; unmatched junction bases: 7. Germline CDR1 LGHDT, CDR2 YNNKEL (reference sequence). CDR3 length: 15 amino acids.

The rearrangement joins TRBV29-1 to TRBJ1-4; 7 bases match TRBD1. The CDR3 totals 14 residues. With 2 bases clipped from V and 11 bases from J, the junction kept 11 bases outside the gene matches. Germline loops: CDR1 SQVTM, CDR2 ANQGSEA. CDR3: CSVETGTVSGKLFF. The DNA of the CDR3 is TGCAGCGTTGAAACCGGGACAGTCTCGGGGAAACTGTTTTTT.

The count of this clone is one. The CDR3, as DNA: TGTGCCATCAGGAGACAGGGTAGCGAGTACACTGAAGCTTTCTTT. Translated: CAIRRQGSEYTEAFF. The V gene is TRBV10-3, the J gene TRBJ1-1; 7 bases are shared with TRBD1. Trimming cost V 6 bases and J 3 bases; bases outside gene matches: 10. The CDR3 runs to 15 residues. CDR1 and CDR2 (germline): ENHRY, SYGVKD.

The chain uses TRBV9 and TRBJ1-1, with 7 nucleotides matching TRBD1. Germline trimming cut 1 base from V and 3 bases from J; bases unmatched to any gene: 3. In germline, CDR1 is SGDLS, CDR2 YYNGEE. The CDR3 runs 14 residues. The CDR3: CASSVTGEDTEAFF. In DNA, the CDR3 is TGTGCCAGCAGCGTAACAGGGGAGGACACTGAAGCTTTCTTT.

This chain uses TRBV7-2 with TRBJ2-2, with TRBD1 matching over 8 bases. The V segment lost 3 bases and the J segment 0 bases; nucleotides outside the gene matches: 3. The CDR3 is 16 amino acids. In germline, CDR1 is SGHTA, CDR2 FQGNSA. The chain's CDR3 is CASSFRGQANTGELFF. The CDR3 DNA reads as TGTGCCAGCAGCTTTAGGGGACAGGCGAACACCGGGGAGCTGTTTTTT.

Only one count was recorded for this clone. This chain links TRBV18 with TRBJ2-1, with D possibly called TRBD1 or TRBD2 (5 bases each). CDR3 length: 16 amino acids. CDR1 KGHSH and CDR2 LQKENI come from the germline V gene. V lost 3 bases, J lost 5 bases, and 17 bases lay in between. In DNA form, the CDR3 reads TGTGCCAGCTCACCGAGGCTTGGGGACGTTAACAATGAGCAGTTCTTC. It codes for CASSPRLGDVNNEQFF. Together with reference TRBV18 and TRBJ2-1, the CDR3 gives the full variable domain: NAGVMQNPRHLVRRRGQEARLRCSPMKGHSHVYWYRQLPEEGLKFMVYLQKENIIDESGMPKERFSAEFPKEGPSILRIQQVVRGDSAAYFCASSPRLGDVNNEQFFGPGTRLTVL.

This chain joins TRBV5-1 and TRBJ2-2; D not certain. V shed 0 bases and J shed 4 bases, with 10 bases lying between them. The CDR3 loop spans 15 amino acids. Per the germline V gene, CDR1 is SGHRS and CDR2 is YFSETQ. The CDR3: CASSLAFGRTGELFF. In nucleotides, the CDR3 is TGCGCCAGCAGCTTGGCCTTCGGACGCACCGGGGAGCTGTTTTTT. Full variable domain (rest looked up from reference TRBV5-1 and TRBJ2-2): KAGVTQTPRYLIKTRGQQVTLSCSPISGHRSVSWYQQTPGQGLQFLFEYFSETQRNKGNFPGRFSGRQFSNSRSEMNVSTLELGDSALYLCASSLAFGRTGELFFGEGSRLTVL.

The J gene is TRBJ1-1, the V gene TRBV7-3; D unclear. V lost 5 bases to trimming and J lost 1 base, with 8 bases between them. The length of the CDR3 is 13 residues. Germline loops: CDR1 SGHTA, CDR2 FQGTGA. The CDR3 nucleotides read TGTGCCAGCAGCCGTGGGAAGAACACTGAAGCTTTCTTT. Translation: CASSRGKNTEAFF.

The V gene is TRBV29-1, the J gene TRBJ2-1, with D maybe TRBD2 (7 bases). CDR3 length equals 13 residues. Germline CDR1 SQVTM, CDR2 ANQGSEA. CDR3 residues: CIFKGLGGNEQFF. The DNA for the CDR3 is TGCATCTTTAAAGGACTAGGGGGCAATGAGCAGTTCTTC.

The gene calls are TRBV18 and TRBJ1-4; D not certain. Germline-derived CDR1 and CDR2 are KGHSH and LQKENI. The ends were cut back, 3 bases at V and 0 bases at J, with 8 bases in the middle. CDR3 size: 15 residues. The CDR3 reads CASSPVQATNEKLFF. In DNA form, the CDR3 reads TGTGCCAGCTCACCGGTGCAAGCAACTAATGAAAAACTGTTTTTT. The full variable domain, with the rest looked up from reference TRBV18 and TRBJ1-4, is NAGVMQNPRHLVRRRGQEARLRCSPMKGHSHVYWYRQLPEEGLKFMVYLQKENIIDESGMPKERFSAEFPKEGPSILRIQQVVRGDSAAYFCASSPVQATNEKLFFGSGTQLSVL.

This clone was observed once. The CDR3: CASSLDQGANSPLHF. In DNA form, the CDR3 reads TGTGCCAGCAGCTTAGATCAGGGGGCGAATTCACCCCTCCACTTT. The V and J genes are TRBV7-6 and TRBJ1-6; 8 nucleotides match TRBD1. The CDR3 is made up of 15 amino acids. Losses at the gene ends were 1 base for V and 7 bases for J; bases not matched to a gene: 3. CDR1 and CDR2 from the germline V gene are SGHVS and FNYEAQ. Drawing the rest from reference TRBV7-6 and TRBJ1-6, the complete variable domain is GAGVSQSPRYKVTKRGQDVALRCDPISGHVSLYWYRQALGQGPEFLTYFNYEAQQDKSGLPNDRFSAERPEGSISTLTIQRTEQRDSAMYRCASSLDQGANSPLHFGNGTRLTVT.

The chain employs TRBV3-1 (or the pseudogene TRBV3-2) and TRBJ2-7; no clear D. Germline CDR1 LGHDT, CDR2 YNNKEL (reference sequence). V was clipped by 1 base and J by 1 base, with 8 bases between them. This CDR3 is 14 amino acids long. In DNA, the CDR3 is TGTGCCAGCAGCCAAGGGTCACAGTCCTACGAGCAGTACTTC. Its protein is CASSQGSQSYEQYF.

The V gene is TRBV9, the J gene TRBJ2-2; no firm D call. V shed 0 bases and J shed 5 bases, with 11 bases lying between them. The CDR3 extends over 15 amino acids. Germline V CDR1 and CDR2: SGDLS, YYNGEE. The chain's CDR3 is CASSVGPVPTGELFF. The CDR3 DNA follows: TGTGCCAGCAGCGTAGGTCCAGTTCCGACCGGGGAGCTGTTTTTT.

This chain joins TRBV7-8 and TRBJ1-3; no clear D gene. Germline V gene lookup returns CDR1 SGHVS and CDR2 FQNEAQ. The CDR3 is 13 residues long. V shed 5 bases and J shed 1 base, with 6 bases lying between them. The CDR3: CASSPGSGNTIYF. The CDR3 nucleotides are TGTGCCAGCAGCCCCGGTTCTGGAAACACCATATATTTT.

The CDR3 DNA reads as TGTGCCAGCGGTGCGGGGGGCAATCAGCCCCAGCATTTT. Protein product: CASGAGGNQPQHF. This rearrangement joins TRBV3-1 (or the pseudogene TRBV3-2) to TRBJ1-5, with D perhaps TRBD1 (5 bases). The CDR3 covers 13 residues. Trimming left V 8 bases short and J 2 bases short, with 10 bases between. Germline assignment: CDR1 LGHDT and CDR2 YNNKEL (reference sequence).

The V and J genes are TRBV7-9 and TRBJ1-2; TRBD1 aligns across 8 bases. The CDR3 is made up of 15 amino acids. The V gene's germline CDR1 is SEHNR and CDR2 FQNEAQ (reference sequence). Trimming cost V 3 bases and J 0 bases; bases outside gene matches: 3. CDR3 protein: CASSFSRGPNYGYTF. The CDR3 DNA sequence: TGTGCCAGCAGCTTTTCCAGGGGGCCTAACTATGGCTACACCTTC.

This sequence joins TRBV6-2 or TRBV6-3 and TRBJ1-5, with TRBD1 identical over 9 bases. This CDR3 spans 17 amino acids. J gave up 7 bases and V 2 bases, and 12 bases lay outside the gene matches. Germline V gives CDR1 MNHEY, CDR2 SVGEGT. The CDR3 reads CASSYQNRGQGNQPQHF. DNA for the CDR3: TGTGCCAGCAGTTACCAGAACAGGGGGCAAGGAAACCAGCCCCAGCATTTT.

CDR3 nucleotide sequence: TGTGCCAGCAGCCACGGATCCTCCTACGAGCAGTACTTC. Translation: CASSHGSSYEQYF. J is TRBJ2-7 and V is TRBV3-1 (or the pseudogene TRBV3-2), with D unclear. The ends were cut back, 3 bases at V and 0 bases at J, with 6 bases in the middle. This CDR3 comprises 13 residues. Germline assignment: CDR1 LGHDT and CDR2 YNNKEL (reference sequence).